This is a list of T cell receptor beta chains from one sample in a study of CD8 T cells in acute hepatitis C reinfection. Profiled with immunoSEQ multiplex PCR; TCRdb holds only in-frame clones, not every one. In the table there are around 34,000 clones, about 86% of which are singletons. Sequencing was carried out using naive CD8+ T cells from PBMCs. The receptor source for this set is a man younger than 40 with chronic hepatitis C. The CDR3 runs from the conserved cysteine through the conserved F or W. Each record gives: V gene, clone size, D gene, J gene, CDR3 DNA, CDR3 protein. The D gene is left open where the match is weak. Expanded clones are given a class, and other clones once, few, many or no size at all.

v_call: TRBV7-9; clone_size: .; d_call: .; j_call: TRBJ2-1; cdr3_nt: TGTGCCAGCAGCTATCGGGGTATGGGCCGGAGTGAGCAGTTCTTC; cdr3_aa: CASSYRGMGRSEQFF
v_call: TRBV27; clone_size: .; d_call: .; j_call: TRBJ1-2; cdr3_nt: TGTGCCAGCAGTCCCTCGGCCGGTTTTTATGGCTACACCTTC; cdr3_aa: CASSPSAGFYGYTF
v_call: TRBV5-1; clone_size: .; d_call: TRBD1; j_call: TRBJ1-4; cdr3_nt: TGCGCCAGCAGCCCCACCATGTCCCGGGACAGTCTCAATGAAAAACTGTTTTTT; cdr3_aa: CASSPTMSRDSLNEKLFF
v_call: TRBV4-2; clone_size: .; d_call: TRBD2; j_call: TRBJ2-7; cdr3_nt: TGTGCCAGCAGCCAGTCGTCTAGCGGAGTCTACGAGCAGTACTTC; cdr3_aa: CASSQSSSGVYEQYF
v_call: TRBV10-3; clone_size: .; d_call: TRBD2; j_call: TRBJ2-1; cdr3_nt: TGTGCCATCATGCGAGTGCGGGGGGATGAGCAGTTCTTC; cdr3_aa: CAIMRVRGDEQFF
v_call: TRBV13; clone_size: .; d_call: TRBD2; j_call: TRBJ2-5; cdr3_nt: TGTGCCAGCAGCGCTAGCGGGGGGGCGGAGACCCAGTACTTC; cdr3_aa: CASSASGGAETQYF
v_call: TRBV18; clone_size: .; d_call: TRBD1; j_call: TRBJ2-1; cdr3_nt: TGTGCCAGCTCACCTACTTTTACCGGGACAGGGCATGAGCAGTTCTTC; cdr3_aa: CASSPTFTGTGHEQFF
v_call: TRBV11-2; clone_size: .; d_call: .; j_call: TRBJ2-7; cdr3_nt: TGTGCCAGCAGCTTGGACGGGACCGGCTCTCTCTACGAGCAGTACTTC; cdr3_aa: CASSLDGTGSLYEQYF
v_call: TRBV9; clone_size: .; d_call: TRBD1; j_call: TRBJ2-7; cdr3_nt: TGTGCCAGCAGCCACTCCGGGACAGGGGGTGGCGAGCAGTACTTC; cdr3_aa: CASSHSGTGGGEQYF
v_call: TRBV4-1; clone_size: once; d_call: .; j_call: TRBJ2-7; cdr3_nt: TGCGCCAGCAGCCAAGATTCCGGGGCTTCCTACGAGCAGTACTTC; cdr3_aa: CASSQDSGASYEQYF
v_call: TRBV19; clone_size: .; d_call: .; j_call: TRBJ2-3; cdr3_nt: TGTGCCAGTAGTATCCTCCCCACAGATACGCAGTATTTT; cdr3_aa: CASSILPTDTQYF
v_call: TRBV9; clone_size: .; d_call: TRBD1; j_call: TRBJ2-7; cdr3_nt: TGTGCCAGCAGCGCAGGGACAGAACCCTCCTACGAGCAGTACTTC; cdr3_aa: CASSAGTEPSYEQYF
v_call: TRBV2; clone_size: .; d_call: .; j_call: TRBJ1-2; cdr3_nt: TGTGCCAGCAGTGGTCCTGACAGACTCGGGCGCCATGGCTACACCTTC; cdr3_aa: CASSGPDRLGRHGYTF
v_call: TRBV9; clone_size: once; d_call: TRBD2; j_call: TRBJ2-1; cdr3_nt: TGTGCCAGCAGCGTTGGCGGGAGCAATGAGCAGTTCTTC; cdr3_aa: CASSVGGSNEQFF
v_call: TRBV19; clone_size: .; d_call: TRBD1; j_call: TRBJ2-2; cdr3_nt: TGTGCCAGTAGTGTGGGAACAGGGGCGAACACCGGGGAGCTGTTTTTT; cdr3_aa: CASSVGTGANTGELFF
v_call: TRBV11-2; clone_size: .; d_call: .; j_call: TRBJ2-7; cdr3_nt: TGTGCCAGCAGCTTACTGAAGGAGCAGTACTTC; cdr3_aa: CASSLLKEQYF
v_call: TRBV27; clone_size: few; d_call: .; j_call: TRBJ2-7; cdr3_nt: TGTGCCAGCAGTTCTCCCACTGCCTACGAGCAGTACTTC; cdr3_aa: CASSSPTAYEQYF
v_call: TRBV5-1; clone_size: few; d_call: .; j_call: TRBJ2-7; cdr3_nt: TGCGCCAGCAGCCCGCCCCGTGGGGAGCAGTACTTC; cdr3_aa: CASSPPRGEQYF
v_call: TRBV13; clone_size: .; d_call: .; j_call: TRBJ1-1; cdr3_nt: TGTGCCAGCAGCTTCGGAAGGGAGAACACTGAAGCTTTCTTT; cdr3_aa: CASSFGRENTEAFF
v_call: TRBV10-3; clone_size: few; d_call: .; j_call: TRBJ2-7; cdr3_nt: TGTGCCATCAGTCAATCGCCCGGGTACGAGCAGTACTTC; cdr3_aa: CAISQSPGYEQYF
v_call: TRBV27; clone_size: .; d_call: .; j_call: TRBJ2-7; cdr3_nt: TGTGCCAGCAGTTTCTCTGCGGAATACGAGCAGTACTTC; cdr3_aa: CASSFSAEYEQYF
v_call: TRBV19; clone_size: .; d_call: .; j_call: TRBJ1-5; cdr3_nt: TGTGCCAGTAATTGGGATCCTGCAGGCAATCAGCCCCAGCATTTT; cdr3_aa: CASNWDPAGNQPQHF
v_call: TRBV27; clone_size: .; d_call: .; j_call: TRBJ2-7; cdr3_nt: TGTGCCAGCAGTCAGGGGCCCATCTCCTACGAGCAGTACTTC; cdr3_aa: CASSQGPISYEQYF
v_call: TRBV27; clone_size: .; d_call: .; j_call: TRBJ2-7; cdr3_nt: TGTGCCAGCAGTTTGGGGGGAAGCTCCTACGAGCAGTACTTC; cdr3_aa: CASSLGGSSYEQYF
v_call: TRBV9; clone_size: .; d_call: TRBD1; j_call: TRBJ2-3; cdr3_nt: TGTGCCAGCAGCGTAGAGGGGGCGAGCACAGATACGCAGTATTTT; cdr3_aa: CASSVEGASTDTQYF
v_call: TRBV4-1; clone_size: .; d_call: .; j_call: TRBJ2-1; cdr3_nt: TGCGCCAGCAGCCAAGGTAACTCCGGGAATGAGCAGTTCTTC; cdr3_aa: CASSQGNSGNEQFF
v_call: TRBV10-2; clone_size: .; d_call: TRBD2; j_call: TRBJ2-3; cdr3_nt: TGCGCCAGCAGTGAGCCTAGCGGATACACAGATACGCAGTATTTT; cdr3_aa: CASSEPSGYTDTQYF
v_call: TRBV6-1; clone_size: .; d_call: .; j_call: TRBJ1-1; cdr3_nt: TGTGCCAGCATTACAGGGTATGAAGCTTTCTTT; cdr3_aa: CASITGYEAFF
v_call: TRBV11-3; clone_size: .; d_call: .; j_call: TRBJ2-3; cdr3_nt: TGTGCCAGCAGCTTATCCTCGGGGGCCACAGATACGCAGTATTTT; cdr3_aa: CASSLSSGATDTQYF
v_call: TRBV28; clone_size: .; d_call: .; j_call: TRBJ2-1; cdr3_nt: TGTGCCAGCAGTTTTAATGAGCAGTTCTTC; cdr3_aa: CASSFNEQFF
v_call: TRBV6-5; clone_size: .; d_call: .; j_call: TRBJ2-7; cdr3_nt: TGTGCCAGCAGTTACTCAGAGACAGGCGGCGAGCAGTACTTC; cdr3_aa: CASSYSETGGEQYF
v_call: TRBV4-1; clone_size: few; d_call: .; j_call: TRBJ1-5; cdr3_nt: TGCGCCAGCAGCCAAGTAGGGGCTAGCAATCAGCCCCAGCATTTT; cdr3_aa: CASSQVGASNQPQHF
v_call: TRBV7-8; clone_size: .; d_call: .; j_call: TRBJ2-7; cdr3_nt: TGTGCCAGCAGCCTGGACAGTTCCTACGAGCAGTACTTC; cdr3_aa: CASSLDSSYEQYF
v_call: TRBV11-2; clone_size: .; d_call: .; j_call: TRBJ2-5; cdr3_nt: TGTGCCAGCAGCTTAGGTTGGCGTCACCAAGAGACCCAGTACTTC; cdr3_aa: CASSLGWRHQETQYF
v_call: TRBV4-2; clone_size: .; d_call: .; j_call: TRBJ2-7; cdr3_nt: TGTGCCAGCAGCCAAGGGTCCGAGCAGTACTTC; cdr3_aa: CASSQGSEQYF